The 14 T cell receptor beta chains reported below all come from one sample, sequenced in a study of blood T cell repertoires in COVID-19 (dated by TCRdb to the early 2020s). Receptor amplification or capture employed the immunoSEQ multiplex PCR assay. Entries here come from immuneACCESS through TCRdb and include only in-frame sequences with V and J called. Some clones fail to appear in such tables; in the studies checked, an unresolved V gene covers under half of the shortfall, and the cause of the remainder is unknown. This sample holds about 160,000 clones; 60% to 85% were observed only once. 2.8% of the sample is in the top ten clones. Sequenced sample: peripheral blood. Receptors were obtained from a man aged 65 to 79 with acute or convalescent COVID-19.

The chain has TRBV9 and TRBJ2-3; 9 nucleotides agree with TRBD1. J lost 2 bases, V lost 8 bases, and 3 bases had no gene match. The CDR3 totals 13 residues. Germline CDR1 and CDR2: SGDLS and YYNGEE. CDR3 bases: TGTGCCAGTCACAGGGGGCTCACAGATACGCAGTATTTT. This translates into CASHRGLTDTQYF.

The chain joins TRBV19 to TRBJ2-5, with D possibly matching TRBD2 (7 bases). V shed 6 bases and J shed 3 bases, with 20 bases lying between them. Germline-derived CDR1 and CDR2 are LNHDA and SQIVND (reference sequence). The CDR3 has 16 residues. Here the CDR3 reads CASREITGSGEETQYF. The DNA for the CDR3 is TGTGCCAGTAGGGAAATTACAGGGAGCGGGGAAGAGACCCAGTACTTC.

This chain links TRBV28 with TRBJ1-3; no clear D. The CDR3 covers 15 residues. Trimming left V 5 bases short and J 2 bases short, with 13 bases between. Germline V CDR1 and CDR2: MDHEN, SYDVKM. The CDR3 loop reads CASSQWSGTGNTIYF. In DNA, the CDR3 is TGTGCCAGCAGTCAATGGTCCGGGACTGGAAACACCATATATTTT.

The V gene is TRBV6-5, the J gene TRBJ1-1; D remains unclear. Germline loops: CDR1 MNHEY, CDR2 SVGAGI. CDR3 length: 13 amino acids. Trimming removed 5 bases at V and 2 bases at J, with 9 bases between. CDR3 DNA: TGTGCCAGCAGTACCCAGATAAACACTGAAGCTTTCTTT. This encodes CASSTQINTEAFF.

This clone was seen a few times. The chain couples TRBV27 to TRBJ2-7; 11 bases line up with TRBD2. CDR3 length equals 17 residues. Germline V gene lookup returns CDR1 MNHEY and CDR2 SMNVEV (reference sequence). J lost 4 bases, V lost 5 bases, and 13 bases had no gene match. The CDR3, as DNA: TGTGCCAGCAGTCCACGGGGACTAGCGGAGAGGGGGTACGAGCAGTACTTC. It translates to CASSPRGLAERGYEQYF.

The chain uses TRBV10-3 and TRBJ2-3, with 12 bases identical to TRBD2. Germline assignment: CDR1 ENHRY and CDR2 SYGVKD. This CDR3 has 16 residues. Losses at the gene ends were 7 bases for V and 2 bases for J; bases not matched to a gene: 7. This chain's CDR3 is CAITTGLAGSTDTQYF. The CDR3 DNA sequence: TGTGCCATCACTACGGGACTAGCGGGTTCCACAGATACGCAGTATTTT.

CDR3 sequence: CASQPEGYNTEAFF. The CDR3 region has the DNA TGTGCCAGTCAGCCCGAGGGATATAACACTGAAGCTTTCTTT. This chain joins TRBV6-5 and TRBJ1-1; no clear D. Per the germline V gene, CDR1 is MNHEY and CDR2 is SVGAGI. This CDR3 is built from 14 residues. The V and J ends lost 9 bases and 2 bases respectively, with 16 bases between them.

The chain combines TRBV5-1 with TRBJ1-1; D is undetermined. V lost 0 bases and J lost 6, with 12 bases in between. The CDR3 covers 14 residues. Per the germline V gene, CDR1 is SGHRS and CDR2 is YFSETQ. The CDR3 bases are TGCGCCAGCAGCTTGGATGCGGGGAATCCTGAAGCTTTCTTT. Translation gives CASSLDAGNPEAFF.

This clone was counted once. The V call is TRBV28, the J call TRBJ1-2; 8 bases fit TRBD1. This CDR3 region has 13 residues. V lost 6 bases, J lost 4 bases, and 4 bases stayed unmatched. Germline values: CDR1 MDHEN, CDR2 SYDVKM. CDR3 in DNA: TGTGCCAGCAGACCGGGACAGGTCTATGGCTACACCTTC. It translates to CASRPGQVYGYTF.

This chain uses TRBV12-5 with TRBJ1-6; TRBD1 matches at 7 bases. CDR1 LGHNT and CDR2 FRNRAP come from the germline V gene. The CDR3 contains 15 residues. V dropped 4 bases and J dropped 7; count of bases not matched to a gene: 7. CDR3: CASGYWDSQNSPLHF. The CDR3 nucleotides are TGTGCTAGTGGTTACTGGGACAGCCAGAATTCACCCCTCCACTTT.

This sequence joins TRBV11-3 and TRBJ1-3, with D possibly being TRBD1 (5 bases). V shed 11 bases and J shed 4 bases, with 12 bases lying between them. Per germline, CDR1 SGHNT and CDR2 YENEEA. The CDR3 length is 12 residues. As DNA, the CDR3 is TGTGCCTATATAGGGGCCGGAAACACCATATATTTT. This gives the protein CAYIGAGNTIYF.

The V call is TRBV27, the J call TRBJ2-7; a possible D gene is TRBD1 (6 bases). The CDR3 covers 14 residues. V lost 8 bases to trimming and J lost 1 base, with 15 bases between them. Per the germline V gene, CDR1 is MNHEY and CDR2 is SMNVEV (reference sequence). CDR3 nucleotide sequence: TGTGCCAGCGCCCGTGCAGGGGTTTCCTACGAGCAGTACTTC. Protein: CASARAGVSYEQYF.

This rearrangement joins TRBV4-3 to TRBJ2-7, with D possibly being TRBD1 (6 bases). CDR3 size: 16 residues. Germline V lookup: CDR1 LGHNA, CDR2 YSLEER. Trimming took off 1 base at V and 2 bases at J, with 15 bases between the two ends. CDR3 sequence reads: CASSQGLGGSTYEQYF. DNA of the CDR3: TGCGCCAGCAGCCAAGGACTTGGGGGCAGCACCTACGAGCAGTACTTC.

The rearrangement links TRBV12-2 to TRBJ1-2. TRBV12-2 is a documented pseudogene. The CDR3 has 18 residues. For the CDR3, the DNA is TGTGCAAGTCGCTTAGATGCCCCGTGGTCGGGAGTTAACTATGGCTACACCTTC. This gives the protein CASRLDAPWSGVNYGYTF.